Included here is one T cell receptor (beta chain) sequence, with context. Its antigen is not known. The second PCR ran about 7 to 12 cycles with a sample-barcoded 5' primer and J-beta primers. TCRdb itself ran the 5' RACE reads through MiXCR, one entry per CDR3 protein. This sample has 700,000 to 900,000 distinct CDR3 sequences; 53% occur once, and the top ten carry roughly 40%. The sample belongs to a study of blood T cells in healthy people across ages. CDR3 length equals 12 residues. V shed 6 bases and J shed 7 bases, with 10 bases lying between them. The study, taken as a whole, reports: The study found more naive CD4+ cells and higher diversity in long-lived than aged donors.

The clonotype was recovered from a man older than 75 in good health. The V and J genes are TRBV12-3 or TRBV12-4 and TRBJ1-5, with unresolved D. The sequenced sample was blood. The CDR3 nucleotides read TGTGCCAGCAGGGGAGGAGGGCAGCCCCAGCATTTT. It translates to CASRGGGQPQHF.